This note documents a single T cell receptor (beta chain) sequence. The antigen remains undetermined. This sample is part of a study of beta chain features in type 1 diabetes. The wider study: Cell yields, age and gender were similar between patients and healthy donors.

Study-wide results and limits: Significant though moderate, a shortening of TCRB CDR3s appeared in all four CD4+ subsets of Type 1 diabetes patients.

The V end was cut by 6 bases, the J end by 2 bases, with 16 bases between. Germline CDR1 is MNHEY and CDR2 is SMNVEV (reference sequence). This CDR3 region has 15 residues. Expressed TCRB transcripts were sequenced because the isolated RNA had all been reverse transcribed beforehand. Measured with immunoSEQ multiplex PCR; TCRdb has only the in-frame clones, and not every one. In the table there are approximately 170,000 clones, under 9.5% of which are singletons. The receptor's source is a young man with type 1 diabetes. Source material: central memory CD4+ T cells from blood. The V gene is TRBV27, the J gene TRBJ2-5, with D perhaps TRBD1 (6 bases). Here the CDR3 reads CASSSESGAQETQYF. In DNA form, the CDR3 reads TGTGCCAGCAGCTCCGAATCAGGGGCACAAGAGACCCAGTACTTC.